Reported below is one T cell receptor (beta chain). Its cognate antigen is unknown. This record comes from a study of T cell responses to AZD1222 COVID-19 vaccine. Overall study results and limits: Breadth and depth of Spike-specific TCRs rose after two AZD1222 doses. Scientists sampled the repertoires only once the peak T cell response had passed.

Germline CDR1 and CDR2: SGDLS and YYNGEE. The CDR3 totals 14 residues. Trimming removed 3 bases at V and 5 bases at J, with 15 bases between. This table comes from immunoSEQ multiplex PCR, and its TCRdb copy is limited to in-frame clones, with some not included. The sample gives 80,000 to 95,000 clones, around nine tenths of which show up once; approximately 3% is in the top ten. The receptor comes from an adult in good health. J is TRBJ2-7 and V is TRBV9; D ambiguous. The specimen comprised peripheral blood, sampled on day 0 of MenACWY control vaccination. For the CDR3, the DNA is TGTGCCAGCAGCGCCTCCCCAATCTTAGACGAGCAGTACTTC. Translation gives CASSASPILDEQYF.